Below, one T cell receptor (beta chain) is given with its context. It has no known antigen specificity. Compared with germline, one end of the junction differs, possibly owing to a read error. CDR1 and CDR2 (SSHAT, FNYEAQ) derive from the germline V gene (reference sequence). Reading from cysteine to phenylalanine, the CDR3 counts 15 amino acids. The sequence is cut down to CDR3 DNA, 45 bases in frame from base 1. In total, roughly 670 healthy bone marrow donors made up the cohort. At the time of sampling, all cohort members were nominally healthy, though unrecorded immune exposures were likely present. The donor tested CMV seronegative, placing the donor among the 350 or so seronegative members of the cohort. Each donor provided a peripheral blood sample, and peripheral blood mononuclear cells were used for TCR beta sequencing. Genomic DNA extraction from the blood cell samples was performed with the Qiagen DNeasy Blood Extraction Kit.

Libraries were prepared through the immunoSEQ multiplex PCR assay. For the multiplex PCR, a mixture combining 60 forward primers for TCR Vbeta segments and 13 reverse primers for TCR Jbeta segments was used. The CDR3 region of rearranged TCR beta genes was amplified from genomic DNA with a multiplex PCR assay. Amplified TCR beta libraries were sequenced as 87-base-pair reads on the Illumina HiSeq System. Per the authors' processing: Across the 670 or so repertoires, a later analysis counted approximately 75 million unique TCR beta chains, roughly 11 million of which were shared by at least two donors. Raw reads were error-corrected and collapsed into unique sequences with a nearest-neighbor algorithm that merged closely related sequences to remove PCR and sequencing errors. CDR3 sequences were aligned to IMGT reference sequences to assign V, D and J gene segments. For a sequence to be retained, a match of at least six nucleotides was required to both a V gene segment and a J gene segment. Rearrangements were called productive when the CDR3 lacked stop codons and stayed in frame with V and J; all others were non-productive. Following IMGT convention, CDR3 was defined as the stretch from the second conserved V-encoded cysteine up to the conserved J-encoded phenylalanine. In an earlier analysis of more than 550 of the donors, sequences lacking an unambiguous match to a single V gene segment were excluded. An earlier analysis of 550 to 650 of the donors classified V segments as functional when productive rearrangements were above 56.7% and as segregating when the standard deviation between donors was above 5%. To diagnose cytomegalovirus status from the catalog of TCR beta chain sequences, a statistical classification framework was built. A later analysis assigned V and J genes by comparing TCR nucleotide sequences with IMGT/GENE-DB human TR gene sequences. Using the TCRdist pipeline, a later analysis assigned CDR3 sequences along with most-parsimonious VDJ recombination scenarios. A later analysis defined each TCR beta chain by its CDR3 amino acid sequence plus V-gene family, and excluded reads lacking a unique V-gene family. A later analysis removed roughly 590 highly shared, low-generation-probability nucleotide sequences to deal with suspected cross-contamination and a sequencing artifact. In a later analysis, a clonal expansion index for each public chain was calculated from normalized within-repertoire ranks of inferred template counts. Generation probabilities in a later analysis came from a VDJ recombination model fitted to out-of-frame rearrangements, and those results were checked against IGoR. In a later analysis, TCR-TCR, TCR-HLA and TCR-CMV co-occurrence was scored with hypergeometric tests, and a repertoire-size bias correction was applied to TCR pairs. A later analysis estimated false discovery rates by permuting HLA or CMV assignments 20 times. In a later analysis, co-occurring TCRs were grouped using DBSCAN, and TCRdist sequence similarity was added for clustering within HLA-allele-positive subsets. Repertoires with fewer than 30,000 or more than 120,000 public chains, plus five repertoires with anomalous nucleotide sharing, were excluded from co-occurrence clustering. The immuneACCESS repertoire file appears here via TCRdb, limited to in-frame rearrangements. These files lack a portion of the clones; in checked studies, under half of the deficit traces to unresolved V genes, and the cause of the others is not known. Clone size and the V and J calls come from that table; the DNA yielded D and trimming. A total of more than 85,000 clones appear in this sample, less than 70% of them only once. The ten largest clones take up about 1.3% of the sample.

The sample belongs to a study of cytomegalovirus exposure and HLA in healthy donors (dated by TCRdb to about 2017). About the investigation overall: According to an earlier analysis of 587 of the donors, some 180 million T cells yielded roughly 100 million unique TCR beta sequences and approximately 300 Gb of sequence data. Approximately 310 gigabases of sequencing data and approximately 93 million unique TCR sequences were included in an early release covering under 650 HLA-typed donors. Among the roughly 400 genotyped donors, under 90% belonged to the genetic ancestry cluster associated with self-reported Caucasian donors. The aim of the study was to test whether cataloging public T cell receptors could identify signatures of past pathogen exposure. The T cell repertoires of several hundred subjects were profiled by immunosequencing and related to cytomegalovirus serostatus. Besides the first cohort of approximately 670 subjects, a separate validation cohort made up of 90 to 150 different subjects was used. High-throughput TCR immunosequencing, statistical association of individual TCRs with disease status, and machine learning were combined to predict cytomegalovirus infection status. A later analysis re-examined previously published TCR beta repertoires from roughly 650 donors and added high-resolution HLA genotyping to investigate patterns of TCR occurrence. The later analysis used no new phenotypic data to find candidate immune exposures, relying instead on TCR beta sequences and their occurrence across donors. In an earlier analysis of 500 to 650 of the donors, high-throughput TCR beta sequencing was used to judge whether each TCR beta V gene segment behaved as functional or pseudogenic. Donor age, sex, ethnicity and CMV serostatus were collected together with the repertoire data. In a later genetic analysis, genome-wide SNP genotypes for about three fifths of the roughly 670 donors were used, and that subset was treated as a discovery cohort. Every discovery cohort repertoire had been produced on one sequencing platform. HLA typing covered class I and class II loci at four-digit resolution. Typing coverage varied by locus: roughly 629-630 donors for A, B, C, DRB1 and DQB1; around 560 for DQA1; 606 for DPA1; under 490 for DPB1. Five DR-DQ haplotypes were treated as single units for association and clustering because of strong linkage in the cohort. Across approximately 400 genotyped donors of the cohort, an average of about 240,000 unique TCR beta nucleotide sequences per donor were sequenced, and approximately 17% of those sequences were non-productive.

Points the paper makes about the study in general: A later analysis found that HLA-associated TCR beta chains were more clonally expanded and had lower generation probabilities than equally common non-associated chains. It was suggested by the authors that the approach could potentially be generalized to other disease states and immunological phenotypes. A group of highly shared sequence variants was considered likely to be a technical artifact of the sequencing pipeline. Most TCR sequences were seen in very few donors, while some public TCRs were found in many individuals. Because counts were too low, around 17 rarely observed V segments, including chromosome 9 orphons, were left out of the earlier analysis of roughly 600 of the donors. Cytomegalovirus status was reported to be diagnosed by the classifier with high specificity and sensitivity in both the original and validation cohorts. According to a later analysis, parvovirus B19, influenza, CMV and Epstein-Barr virus appeared linked to several top co-occurrence clusters. A further reported finding was that TCR beta sequences accurately predicted the HLA-A and HLA-B alleles for most subjects in the first cohort. A later genetic analysis reported fewer N-insertions in productive TCRs among donors in an Asian-associated ancestry cluster than the roughly 670-donor mean. Only TCR beta chains were sequenced in this cohort, and the absence of alpha or paired-chain data limited detectable features. Because HLA typing was unavailable for some donors at each locus, only the typed subset was used in association tests. The 87-base-pair reads could not distinguish some IMGT-functional V segments, including TRBV6-2 and TRBV6-3, so those segments were excluded. In an earlier analysis of around 600 of the donors, most TCR beta V segments appeared in productive rearrangements about 87% or about 30% of the time, broadly matching IMGT annotations. A later genetic analysis associated a missense DCLRE1C variant with V-gene and J-gene trimming of TCR beta chains, and an independent cohort replicated the association. A later analysis associated around 16,000 TCR beta sequences with specific HLA alleles at a false discovery rate of 0.05. The study gave a list of some 150 TCR beta chains associated with cytomegalovirus. Immune exposure information for the cohort was limited to CMV serostatus. When HLA alleles, especially DR and DQ, strongly co-occurred, attributing TCR associations to individual alleles was difficult. Linkage disequilibrium might explain the correlated functional status among segregating V segments, but an unknown experimental factor could not be excluded. Presence/absence analyses assumed roughly uniform sequencing depth across donors, an assumption that may not hold. In vitro tests confirmed that three of the cytomegalovirus-associated TCR beta chains recognize cytomegalovirus antigens. Most CMV-associated TCR beta chains appeared to be HLA-restricted in a later analysis, and the HLA associations seemed to be driven largely by CMV exposure. A later analysis found that TCR association rates varied across HLA loci, with DRB1 alleles showing the most associated TCRs and HLA-C alleles the fewest.

This TCR came from a female donor in good health and CMV-seronegative. The chain is encoded by TRBV7-7 joined to TRBJ2-7, with 8 bases aligning to TRBD1. Sequenced: PBMCs. This receptor has the CDR3 CASSPDGTGSYEQYF. The DNA sequence is as follows: TGTGCTAGCAGCCCAGATGGGACAGGATCCTACGAGCAGTACTTC.